This TCR beta chain was identified during a study of shared clonotypes between healthy human individuals. Findings and caveats of the study: Sampling involved blood alone; tissue repertoires likely differ.

HIV-negative, healthy adults without recent acute infections or vaccinations were the donors. The donors were all Caucasian adults (living in Nashville, Tennessee). Spread over ten immunoSEQ deep assay plates, unsorted PBMC DNA underwent sequencing. Here immunoSEQ multiplex PCR was the method, and the copy in TCRdb shows in-frame clones only, minus some. This sample yields about 450,000 clones, of which 70% to 85% are seen a single time; less than 15% belongs to the top ten. Germline values: CDR1 SSHAT, CDR2 FNYEAQ (reference sequence). The CDR3 runs to 16 residues. With respect to this clone: Its antigen is currently unknown. An end of the junction differs from the germline gene, which may be a read error.

This clonotype originated in a woman in her thirties or forties in good health. Some clones in this sample may be carry-over from other donors' samples. The source material was PBMCs. V usage is TRBV7-7 and J usage is TRBJ2-5, with D tentatively TRBD1 (7 bases). The DNA for the CDR3 is TGTGCTAGCAGCGCACAGGGGTTGGGGGGACAAGAGACCCAGTACTTC. Translation: CASSAQGLGGQETQYF.